This record concerns one TCR beta chain sequence. Original processing methods: Reference gene primers were amplified, and this amplification served to estimate nucleated cell counts. The protocol was immunoSEQ multiplex PCR, while the TCRdb copy is restricted to in-frame clones and leaves out a portion. The V and J calls and the clone size are those of that table, but D and trimming were determined from the DNA. This sample yields approximately 280,000 clones, of which around 85% are seen a single time; about 2.2% belongs to the top ten. The sample is drawn from a study of blood T cell repertoires in COVID-19. Study at large: The samples span acute and convalescent COVID-19 from the United States, Italy and Spain. PBMCs, B-cell-depleted T cells, or T cells provided the cDNA or gDNA that made up the material.

This CDR3 is 14 amino acids long. V was trimmed by 4 bases and J by 2 bases, leaving 11 bases between them. Germline loops: CDR1 SGHDT, CDR2 YYEEEE. What was sequenced was peripheral blood. V is TRBV5-6 and J is TRBJ2-3; D is perhaps TRBD2 (5 bases). This receptor was taken from a woman aged 25 to 45 who had recovered from COVID-19. CDR3 bases: TGTGCCAGCAGCCAGGACTTGATCACAGATACGCAGTATTTT. Residues: CASSQDLITDTQYF.